The text below deals with one T cell receptor (beta chain). The primer mix had 60 Vbeta and 13 Jbeta primers. Repertoires were generated with immunoSEQ multiplex PCR, while TCRdb's copy carries only in-frame clones and drops some. The table has around 91,000 clones, around 67% seen once. The CDR3 contains 15 residues. Per the germline V gene, CDR1 is SGDLS and CDR2 is YYNGEE. With 0 bases clipped from V and 5 bases from J, the junction kept 2 bases outside the gene matches. The sample is drawn from a study of cytomegalovirus exposure and HLA in healthy donors. The wider study: Unique TCR beta sequences numbering some 120 million came from 150 million to 200 million T cells in an earlier analysis.

The sequenced material came from PBMCs. The origin of this receptor is a human donor in good health. The gene calls are TRBV9 and TRBJ2-2; 9 positions agree with TRBD2. The CDR3 sequence is CASSVGLAGTGELFF. In nucleotides, the CDR3 is TGTGCCAGCAGCGTAGGCCTAGCGGGAACCGGGGAGCTGTTTTTT. Looking up the rest from reference TRBV9 and TRBJ2-2 gives the full variable domain: DSGVTQTPKHLITATGQRVTLRCSPRSGDLSVYWYQQSLDQGLQFLIQYYNGEERAKGNILERFSAQQFPDLHSELNLSSLELGDSALYFCASSVGLAGTGELFFGEGSRLTVL.